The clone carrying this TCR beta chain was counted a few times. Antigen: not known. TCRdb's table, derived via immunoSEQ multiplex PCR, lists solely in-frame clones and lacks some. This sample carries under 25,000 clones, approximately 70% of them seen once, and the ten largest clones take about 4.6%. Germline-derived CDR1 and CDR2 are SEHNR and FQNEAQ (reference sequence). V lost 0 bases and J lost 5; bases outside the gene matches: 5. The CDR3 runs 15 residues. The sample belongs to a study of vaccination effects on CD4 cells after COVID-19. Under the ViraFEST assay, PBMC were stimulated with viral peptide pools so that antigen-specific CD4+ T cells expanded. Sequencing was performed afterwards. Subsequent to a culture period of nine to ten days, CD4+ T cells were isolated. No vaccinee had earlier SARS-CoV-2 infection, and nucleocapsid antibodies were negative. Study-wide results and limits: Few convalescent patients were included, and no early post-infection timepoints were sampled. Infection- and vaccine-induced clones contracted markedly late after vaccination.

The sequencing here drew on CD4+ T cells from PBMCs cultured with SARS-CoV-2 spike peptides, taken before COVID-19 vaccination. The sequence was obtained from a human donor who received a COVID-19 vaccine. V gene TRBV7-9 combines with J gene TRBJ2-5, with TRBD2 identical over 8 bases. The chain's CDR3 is CASSLASGGLETQYF. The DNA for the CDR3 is TGTGCCAGCAGCTTAGCGTCGGGGGGGCTGGAGACCCAGTACTTC.